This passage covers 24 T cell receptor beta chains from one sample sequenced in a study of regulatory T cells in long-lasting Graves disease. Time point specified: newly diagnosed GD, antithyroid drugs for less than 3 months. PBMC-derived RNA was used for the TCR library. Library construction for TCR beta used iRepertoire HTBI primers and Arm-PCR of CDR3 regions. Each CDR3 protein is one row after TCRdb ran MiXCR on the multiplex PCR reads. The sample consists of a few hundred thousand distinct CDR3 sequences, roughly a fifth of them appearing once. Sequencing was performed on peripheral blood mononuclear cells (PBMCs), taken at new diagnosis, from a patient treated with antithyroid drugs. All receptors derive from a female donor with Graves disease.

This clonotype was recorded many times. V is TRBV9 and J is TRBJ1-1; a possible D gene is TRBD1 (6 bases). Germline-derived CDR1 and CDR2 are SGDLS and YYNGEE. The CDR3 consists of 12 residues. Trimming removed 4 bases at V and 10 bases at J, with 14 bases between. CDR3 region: CASSPPQGAAFF. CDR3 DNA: TGTGCCAGCAGCCCGCCACAGGGAGCAGCTTTCTTT.

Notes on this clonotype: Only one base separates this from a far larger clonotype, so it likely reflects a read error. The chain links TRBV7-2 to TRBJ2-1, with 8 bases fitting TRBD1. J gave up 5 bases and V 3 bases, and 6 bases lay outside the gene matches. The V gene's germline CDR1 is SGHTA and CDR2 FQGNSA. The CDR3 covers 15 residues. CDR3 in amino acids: CASSFRDRLHNEQFF. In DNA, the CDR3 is TGTGCCAGCAGCTTCAGGGACAGGCTTCACAATGAGCAGTTCTTC.

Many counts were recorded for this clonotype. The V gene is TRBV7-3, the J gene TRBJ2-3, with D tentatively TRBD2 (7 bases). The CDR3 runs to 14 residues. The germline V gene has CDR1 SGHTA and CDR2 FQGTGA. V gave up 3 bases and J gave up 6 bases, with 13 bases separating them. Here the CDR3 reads CASSFGRGRDTQYF. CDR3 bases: TGTGCCAGCAGCTTCGGGCGGGGGCGGGATACGCAGTATTTT.

The DNA for the CDR3 is TGCAGCGTCTTGAAGGGACAGGGAACCTACGAGCAGTACTTC. This encodes CSVLKGQGTYEQYF. The chain links TRBV29-1 to TRBJ2-7; the match to TRBD1 covers 9 bases. The trim removed 6 bases at V and 2 bases at J, leaving 8 bases unmatched. The CDR3 consists of 14 residues. CDR1 and CDR2 from the germline V gene are SQVTM and ANQGSEA.

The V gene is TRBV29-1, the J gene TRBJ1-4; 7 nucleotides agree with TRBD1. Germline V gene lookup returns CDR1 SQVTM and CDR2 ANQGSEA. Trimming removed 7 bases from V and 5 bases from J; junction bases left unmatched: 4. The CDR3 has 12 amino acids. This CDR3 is CSGGGMNEKLFF. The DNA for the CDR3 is TGCAGCGGAGGGGGCATGAATGAAAAACTGTTTTTT.

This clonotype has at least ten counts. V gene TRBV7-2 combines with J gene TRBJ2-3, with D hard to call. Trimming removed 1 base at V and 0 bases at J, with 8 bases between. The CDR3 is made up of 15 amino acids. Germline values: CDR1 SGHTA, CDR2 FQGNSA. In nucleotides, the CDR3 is TGTGCCAGCAGCTTAGACGCTACTAGCACAGATACGCAGTATTTT. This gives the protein CASSLDATSTDTQYF.

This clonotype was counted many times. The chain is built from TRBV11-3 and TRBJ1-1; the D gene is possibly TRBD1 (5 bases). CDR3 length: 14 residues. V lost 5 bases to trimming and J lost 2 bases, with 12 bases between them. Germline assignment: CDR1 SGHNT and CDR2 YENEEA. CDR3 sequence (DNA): TGTGCCAGCAGCGTCGGAAGGGGTAACACTGAAGCTTTCTTT. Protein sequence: CASSVGRGNTEAFF.

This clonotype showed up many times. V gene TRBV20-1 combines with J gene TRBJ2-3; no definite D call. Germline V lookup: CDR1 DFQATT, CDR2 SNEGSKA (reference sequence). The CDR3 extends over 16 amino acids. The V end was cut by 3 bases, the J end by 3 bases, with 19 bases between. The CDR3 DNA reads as TGCAGTGCTAGGCCCCGAGAGCCCCTGAGTACAGATACGCAGTATTTT. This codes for CSARPREPLSTDTQYF.

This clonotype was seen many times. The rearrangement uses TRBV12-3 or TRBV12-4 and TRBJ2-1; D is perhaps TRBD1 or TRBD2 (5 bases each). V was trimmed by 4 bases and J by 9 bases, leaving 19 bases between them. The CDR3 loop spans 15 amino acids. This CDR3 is CASSSGTAYGGEQFF. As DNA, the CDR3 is TGTGCCAGCAGTTCCGGGACGGCCTATGGAGGTGAGCAGTTCTTC.

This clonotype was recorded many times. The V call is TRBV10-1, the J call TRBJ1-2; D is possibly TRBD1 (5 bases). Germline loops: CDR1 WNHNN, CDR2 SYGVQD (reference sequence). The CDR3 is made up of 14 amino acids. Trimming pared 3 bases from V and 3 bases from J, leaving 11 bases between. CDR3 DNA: TGCGCCAGCAGTGAAGGGGCTCGGGACTATGGCTACACCTTC. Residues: CASSEGARDYGYTF.

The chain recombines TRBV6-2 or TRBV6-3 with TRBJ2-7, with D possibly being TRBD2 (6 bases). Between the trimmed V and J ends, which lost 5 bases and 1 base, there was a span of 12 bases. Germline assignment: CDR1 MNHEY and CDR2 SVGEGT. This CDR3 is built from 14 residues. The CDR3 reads CASSARGGSYEQYF. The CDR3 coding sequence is TGTGCCAGCAGTGCCCGGGGAGGATCCTACGAGCAGTACTTC.

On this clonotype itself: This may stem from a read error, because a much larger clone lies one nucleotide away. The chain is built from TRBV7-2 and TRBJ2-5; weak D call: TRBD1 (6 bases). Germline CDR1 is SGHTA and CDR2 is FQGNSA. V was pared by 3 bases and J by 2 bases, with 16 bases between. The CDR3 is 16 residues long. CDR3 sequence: CASSLAYRVPQETQYF. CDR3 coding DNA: TGTGCCAGCAGCTTGGCATACAGGGTACCACAAGAGACCCAGTACTTC.

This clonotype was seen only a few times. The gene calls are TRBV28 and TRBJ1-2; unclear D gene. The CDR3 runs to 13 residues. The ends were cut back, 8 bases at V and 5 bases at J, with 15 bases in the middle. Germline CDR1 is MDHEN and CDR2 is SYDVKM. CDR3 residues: CASLGRLLYGYTF. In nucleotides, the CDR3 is TGTGCCAGCTTGGGAAGGCTCCTTTATGGCTACACCTTC.

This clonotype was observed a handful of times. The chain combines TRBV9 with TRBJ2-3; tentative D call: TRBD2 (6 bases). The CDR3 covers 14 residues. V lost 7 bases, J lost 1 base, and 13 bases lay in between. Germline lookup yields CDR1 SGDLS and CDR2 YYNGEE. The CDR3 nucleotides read TGTGCCAGCGGCGGAGGGGCGGGCACAGATACGCAGTATTTT. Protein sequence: CASGGGAGTDTQYF.

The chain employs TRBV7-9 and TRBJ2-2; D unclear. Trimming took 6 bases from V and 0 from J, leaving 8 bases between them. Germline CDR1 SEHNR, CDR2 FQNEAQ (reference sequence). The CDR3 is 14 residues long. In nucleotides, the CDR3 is TGTGCCAGCAGACGGACGGCGAACACCGGGGAGCTGTTTTTT. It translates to CASRRTANTGELFF.

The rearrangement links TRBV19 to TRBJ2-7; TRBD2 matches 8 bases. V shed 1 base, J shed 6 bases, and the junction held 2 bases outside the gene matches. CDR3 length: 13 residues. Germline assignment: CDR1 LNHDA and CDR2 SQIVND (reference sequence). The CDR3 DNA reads TGTGCCAGTAGTATAGTTGCGGGAGGCGAGCAGTACTTC. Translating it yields CASSIVAGGEQYF.

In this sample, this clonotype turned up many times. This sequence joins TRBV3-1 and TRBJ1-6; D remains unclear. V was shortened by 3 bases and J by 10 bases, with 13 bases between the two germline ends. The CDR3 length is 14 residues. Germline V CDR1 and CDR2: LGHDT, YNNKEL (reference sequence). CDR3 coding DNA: TGTGCCAGCAGCCATAAGGGAAGTCAATCACCCCTCCACTTT. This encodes CASSHKGSQSPLHF.

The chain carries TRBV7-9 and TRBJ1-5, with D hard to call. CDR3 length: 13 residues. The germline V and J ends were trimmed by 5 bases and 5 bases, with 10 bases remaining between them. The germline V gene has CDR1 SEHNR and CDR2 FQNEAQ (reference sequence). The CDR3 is CASSPDTYQPQHF. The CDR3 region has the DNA TGTGCCAGCAGCCCCGACACATATCAGCCCCAGCATTTT.

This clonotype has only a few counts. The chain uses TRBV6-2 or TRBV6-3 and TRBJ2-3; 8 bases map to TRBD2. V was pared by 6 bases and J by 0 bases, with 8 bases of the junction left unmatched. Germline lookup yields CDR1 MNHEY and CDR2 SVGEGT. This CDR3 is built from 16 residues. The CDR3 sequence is CASSPTSGASTDTQYF. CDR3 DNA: TGTGCCAGCAGCCCTACTAGCGGAGCTAGCACAGATACGCAGTATTTT.

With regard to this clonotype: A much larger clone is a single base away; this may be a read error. This chain's CDR3 is CASNLGGSGNTIYF. In DNA form, the CDR3 reads TGTGCCAGCAACTTAGGGGGCTCTGGAAACACCATATATTTT. This chain links TRBV12-3 or TRBV12-4 with TRBJ1-3; D is perhaps TRBD1 (6 bases). V lost 7 bases and J 0 bases, leaving 10 bases between the germline ends. The CDR3 sequence is 14 residues long.

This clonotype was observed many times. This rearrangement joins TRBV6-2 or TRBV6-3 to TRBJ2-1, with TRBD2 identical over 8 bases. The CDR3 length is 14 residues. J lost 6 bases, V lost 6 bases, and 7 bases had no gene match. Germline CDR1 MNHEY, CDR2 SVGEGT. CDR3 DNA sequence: TGTGCCAGCAGGCAGCGGGAGTCCCCCAATGAGCAGTTCTTC. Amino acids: CASRQRESPNEQFF.

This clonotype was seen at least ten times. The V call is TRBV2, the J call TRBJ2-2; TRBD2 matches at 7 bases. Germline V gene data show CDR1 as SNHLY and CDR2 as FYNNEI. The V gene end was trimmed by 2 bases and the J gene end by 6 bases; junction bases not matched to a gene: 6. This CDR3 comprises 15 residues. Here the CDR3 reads CASSEWGGSAGELFF. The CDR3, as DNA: TGTGCCAGCAGTGAATGGGGGGGGAGCGCCGGGGAGCTGTTTTTT.

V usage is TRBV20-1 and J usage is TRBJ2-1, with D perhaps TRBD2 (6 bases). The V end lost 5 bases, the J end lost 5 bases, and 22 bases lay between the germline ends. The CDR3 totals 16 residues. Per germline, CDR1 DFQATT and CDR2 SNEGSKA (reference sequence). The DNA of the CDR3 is TGCAGTGCTCCTCTCGCGACTAGGACGGGGGACAATGAGCAGTTCTTC. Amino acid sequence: CSAPLATRTGDNEQFF.

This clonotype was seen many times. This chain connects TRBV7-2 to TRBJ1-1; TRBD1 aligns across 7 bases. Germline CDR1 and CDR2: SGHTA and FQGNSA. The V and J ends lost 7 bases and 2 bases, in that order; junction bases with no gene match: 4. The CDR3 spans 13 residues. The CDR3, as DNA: TGTGCCAGCATCGACAGGGACAACACTGAAGCTTTCTTT. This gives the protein CASIDRDNTEAFF. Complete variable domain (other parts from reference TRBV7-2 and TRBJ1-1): GAGVSQSPSNKVTEKGKDVELRCDPISGHTALYWYRQSLGQGLEFLIYFQGNSAPDKSGLPSDRFSAERTGGSVSTLTIQRTQQEDSAVYLCASIDRDNTEAFFGQGTRLTVV.